This TCR beta chain was found in a study of blood T cells in healthy people across ages. Then a second PCR, running about 7 to 11 cycles, was carried out with a sample-barcoded 5' primer and a J-beta primer mix. Tagging of each cDNA molecule was performed by a template-switch adaptor with 12 random nucleotides. TCRdb passed the 5' RACE reads through MiXCR, listing each CDR3 protein once. The sample includes under 1,100,000 distinct CDR3 sequences, almost 25% seen only once; the top ten take around 0.75%. Study conclusions and caveats: Naive and antigen-experienced cells could not be conclusively compared, given unsorted PBMCs.

This clonotype appeared a few times. No antigen is known for it. This sample also belongs to another study, concerning T cells of mothers and their children.

This TCR derives from a girl aged 2-9 years in good health. Input material: blood.

CDR3 loop: CASSARLLAGAHNEQFF. CDR3 in DNA: TGTGCCAGCAGTGCCCGTTTACTAGCGGGAGCGCACAATGAGCAGTTCTTC. The chain joins TRBV2 to TRBJ2-1, with 11 bases that match TRBD2. The V segment lost 4 bases and the J segment 5 bases; nucleotides outside the gene matches: 10. The CDR3 spans 17 residues. Germline assignment: CDR1 SNHLY and CDR2 FYNNEI.